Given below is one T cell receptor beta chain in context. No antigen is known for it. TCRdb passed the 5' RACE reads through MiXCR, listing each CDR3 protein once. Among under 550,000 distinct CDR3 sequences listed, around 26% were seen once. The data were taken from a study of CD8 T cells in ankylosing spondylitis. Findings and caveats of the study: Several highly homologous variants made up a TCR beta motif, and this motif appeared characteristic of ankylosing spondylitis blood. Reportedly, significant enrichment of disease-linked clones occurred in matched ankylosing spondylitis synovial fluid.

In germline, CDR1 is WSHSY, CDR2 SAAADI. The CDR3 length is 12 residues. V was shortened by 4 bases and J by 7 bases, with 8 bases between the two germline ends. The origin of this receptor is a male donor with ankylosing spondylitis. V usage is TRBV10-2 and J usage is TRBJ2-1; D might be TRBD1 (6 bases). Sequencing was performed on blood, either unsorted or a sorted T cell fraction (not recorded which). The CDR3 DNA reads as TGCGCCAGCAGTGGACAGGAGAATGAGCAGTTCTTC. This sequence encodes CASSGQENEQFF.